The rows below give T cell receptor beta chains drawn from one sample of a study of blood T cell repertoires in COVID-19. The assay was immunoSEQ multiplex PCR, and TCRdb's table has in-frame clones only and misses some. The profile shows roughly 120,000 clones, 75% to 85% of them singletons. Sequences were obtained from peripheral blood. Receptors originate from an elderly woman with active or convalescent COVID-19. The CDR3 runs from the conserved cysteine through the conserved F or W. Fields, in order: D gene, J gene, clone size, V gene, CDR3 protein, CDR3 DNA. D genes are given only for firm matches. Only part of the rows carry a size: once, few, many, or a class if the clone is expanded.

D gene: .; J gene: TRBJ1-1; clone size: .; V gene: TRBV3-1/TRBV3-2; CDR3 protein: CASSQTFRNTEAFF; CDR3 DNA: TGTGCCAGCAGCCAAACCTTTAGGAACACTGAAGCTTTCTTT
D gene: .; J gene: TRBJ1-1; clone size: .; V gene: TRBV15; CDR3 protein: CATSRVWGVGTEAFF; CDR3 DNA: TGTGCCACCAGCAGAGTATGGGGAGTTGGCACTGAAGCTTTCTTT
D gene: TRBD1; J gene: TRBJ2-7; clone size: .; V gene: TRBV23-1; CDR3 protein: CASSQSQDRGIQYEQYF; CDR3 DNA: TGCGCCAGCAGTCAATCGCAGGACAGGGGGATTCAATACGAGCAGTACTTC
D gene: .; J gene: TRBJ2-4; clone size: .; V gene: TRBV18; CDR3 protein: CASSPQLLAKNIQYF; CDR3 DNA: TGTGCCAGCTCACCACAGCTGCTAGCCAAAAACATTCAGTACTTC
D gene: .; J gene: TRBJ2-5; clone size: .; V gene: TRBV6-5; CDR3 protein: CASTKTARGTQYF; CDR3 DNA: TGTGCCAGCACCAAGACAGCCAGAGGGACCCAGTACTTC
D gene: TRBD2; J gene: TRBJ2-7; clone size: .; V gene: TRBV19; CDR3 protein: CASSIALSGLAAYEQYF; CDR3 DNA: TGTGCCAGTAGTATCGCCCTCTCCGGACTAGCGGCCTACGAGCAGTACTTC
D gene: TRBD1; J gene: TRBJ1-5; clone size: .; V gene: TRBV2; CDR3 protein: CASSQRTGTGASSNQPQHF; CDR3 DNA: TGTGCCAGCAGCCAGAGAACCGGGACAGGGGCTAGTAGCAATCAGCCCCAGCATTTT
D gene: .; J gene: TRBJ1-4; clone size: .; V gene: TRBV10-3; CDR3 protein: CAIRRDSTATNEKLFF; CDR3 DNA: TGTGCCATCAGGAGGGACTCCACGGCGACTAATGAAAAACTGTTTTTT
D gene: TRBD1; J gene: TRBJ2-1; clone size: .; V gene: TRBV7-9; CDR3 protein: CASSLEQGSYNEQFF; CDR3 DNA: TGTGCCAGCAGCTTAGAACAGGGGTCCTACAATGAGCAGTTCTTC
D gene: TRBD1; J gene: TRBJ1-3; clone size: few; V gene: TRBV2; CDR3 protein: CASSEAGQGLTGNTIYF; CDR3 DNA: TGTGCCAGCAGTGAAGCCGGACAGGGGCTCACTGGAAACACCATATATTTT
D gene: .; J gene: TRBJ2-7; clone size: .; V gene: TRBV28; CDR3 protein: CASRQTSYEQYF; CDR3 DNA: TGTGCCAGCAGACAAACCTCCTACGAGCAGTACTTC
D gene: TRBD1; J gene: TRBJ1-1; clone size: once; V gene: TRBV30; CDR3 protein: CAWSRAGGVAFF; CDR3 DNA: TGTGCCTGGAGTAGGGCAGGGGGCGTCGCTTTCTTT
D gene: .; J gene: TRBJ1-4; clone size: few; V gene: TRBV5-1; CDR3 protein: CASSSGQGRGSEKLFF; CDR3 DNA: TGCGCCAGCAGCTCTGGGCAAGGCAGGGGTAGTGAAAAACTGTTTTTT
D gene: .; J gene: TRBJ1-6; clone size: few; V gene: TRBV3-1/TRBV3-2; CDR3 protein: CASSQWQGNSPLHF; CDR3 DNA: TGTGCCAGCAGCCAGTGGCAGGGAAATTCACCCCTCCACTTT